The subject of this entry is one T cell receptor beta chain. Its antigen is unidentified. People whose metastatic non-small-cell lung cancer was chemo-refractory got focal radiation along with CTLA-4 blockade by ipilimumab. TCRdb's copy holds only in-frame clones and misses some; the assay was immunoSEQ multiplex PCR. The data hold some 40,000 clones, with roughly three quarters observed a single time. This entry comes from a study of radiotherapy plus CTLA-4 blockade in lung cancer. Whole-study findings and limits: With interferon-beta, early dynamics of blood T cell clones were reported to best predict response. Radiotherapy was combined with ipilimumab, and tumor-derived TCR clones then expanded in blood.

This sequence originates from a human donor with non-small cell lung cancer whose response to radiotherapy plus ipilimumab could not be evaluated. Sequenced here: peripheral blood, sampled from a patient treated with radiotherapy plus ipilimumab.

CDR3 in amino acids: CASSLAGAVADTQYF. In DNA, the CDR3 is TGTGCCAGCAGCTTAGCAGGGGCTGTCGCAGATACGCAGTATTTT. The V call is TRBV11-1, the J call TRBJ2-3; a possible D gene is TRBD1 (5 bases). Trimming cost V 0 bases and J 4 bases, with 11 bases left between them. This CDR3 has 15 amino acids. CDR1 is SGHAT and CDR2 is FQDESV in the germline V gene (reference sequence). The full variable domain, rest sourced from reference TRBV11-1 and TRBJ2-3, is EAEVAQSPRYKITEKSQAVAFWCDPISGHATLYWYRQILGQGPELLVQFQDESVVDDSQLPKDRFSAERLKGVDSTLKIQPAELGDSAMYLCASSLAGAVADTQYFGPGTRLTVL.